This T cell receptor (beta chain) was sequenced in a study of response to subunit inactivated influenza vaccine. Whole-study findings and limits: Authors suggested each seasonal influenza vaccination recruits few new T cells.

The V end was cut by 3 bases, the J end by 1 base, with 19 bases between. The germline V gene has CDR1 LGHNA and CDR2 YNFKEQ. This CDR3 contains 17 residues. TCRdb recomputed calls from the RT-PCR reads with MiXCR, one row per CDR3 protein. The sample has 590,000 or so distinct CDR3 sequences; around 13% are singletons. Concerning this clonotype: Its antigen is not identified.

The sequence derives from a man aged 45-60 years who received an inactivated influenza vaccine. The source material was PBMCs from blood, sampled less than 15 days before vaccination. The rearrangement links TRBV4-2 to TRBJ2-7; D unclear. The CDR3 DNA reads TGTGCCAGCAGCCAGGTCCCCCGCAACCTATTGTCCTACGAGCAGTACTTC. Amino acid sequence: CASSQVPRNLLSYEQYF.